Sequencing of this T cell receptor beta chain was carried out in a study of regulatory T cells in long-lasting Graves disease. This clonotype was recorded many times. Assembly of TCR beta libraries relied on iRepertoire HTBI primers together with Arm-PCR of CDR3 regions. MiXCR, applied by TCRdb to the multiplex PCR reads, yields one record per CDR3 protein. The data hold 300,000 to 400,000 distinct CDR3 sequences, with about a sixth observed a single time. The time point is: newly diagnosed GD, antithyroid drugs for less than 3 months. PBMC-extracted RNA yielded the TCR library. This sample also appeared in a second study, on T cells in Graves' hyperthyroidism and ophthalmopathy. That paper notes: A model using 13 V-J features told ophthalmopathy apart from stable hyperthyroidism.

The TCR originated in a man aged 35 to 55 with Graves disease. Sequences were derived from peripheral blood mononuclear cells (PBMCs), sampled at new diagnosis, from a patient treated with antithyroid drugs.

DNA for the CDR3: TGTGCCAGCAGTTTAGCGACCGGAACGAACACCGGGGAGCTGTTTTTT. This translates into CASSLATGTNTGELFF. The V and J genes are TRBV12-3 or TRBV12-4 and TRBJ2-2; no clear D. Trimming pared 0 bases from V and 0 bases from J, leaving 8 bases between. This CDR3 has 16 residues.